This TCR beta chain was retrieved from a study of cytomegalovirus exposure and HLA in healthy donors. Primers for the PCR totalled 60 Vbeta and 13 Jbeta. Method: immunoSEQ multiplex PCR; TCRdb's copy keeps in-frame clones and lacks some. Here the sample spans 200,000 or so clones, over 70% being singletons. Regarding this clone: Its matching antigen is unknown.

The CDR3 sequence is 15 residues long. V lost 0 bases, J lost 6 bases, and 10 bases lay in between. Per germline, CDR1 SGHKS and CDR2 YYEKEE (reference sequence). Broader study findings: Judged likely to be a sequencing artifact was a cluster of highly shared sequence variants.

This TCR was sampled from a woman under 30 in good health and CMV-seropositive. V gene TRBV5-5 combines with J gene TRBJ1-6, with a possible D match to TRBD1 (5 bases). The sequencing input was PBMCs. The DNA for the CDR3 is TGTGCCAGCAGCTTGGATACAGGATTTAATTCACCCCTCCACTTT. Protein: CASSLDTGFNSPLHF.